This TCR beta chain stems from a study of T cells in Graves' hyperthyroidism and ophthalmopathy. Looking at the study overall: Any treatment followed the collection of peripheral blood at initial diagnosis.

Comments on this clonotype: Antigen specificity is unknown. Just one base apart from a much larger clone, this may be a read error.

V lost 0 bases and J 9 bases, leaving 12 bases between the germline ends. This CDR3 contains 14 residues. Study results and caveats: Blood also carried most thyroid clonotypes expanded above 0.001.

It was RNA transcripts that yielded the amplified TCR beta CDR3 regions. Primed by the HTBI set, a first-round RT-PCR was run on the TCR CDR3. One entry per CDR3 protein, called by TCRdb with MiXCR from the multiplex PCR reads. The sample carries 300,000 to 450,000 distinct CDR3 sequences, approximately 15% recorded once. Orbital computed tomography, thyroid ultrasound, serum thyroxine and TRAb, and clinical symptoms together informed the diagnoses. The PBMCs had their origin in roughly 10 ml of fresh peripheral blood. The sequenced sample consisted of blood. The receptor was derived from a woman in her twenties or thirties with Graves' ophthalmopathy. This chain links TRBV12-3 or TRBV12-4 with TRBJ2-1; perhaps TRBD2 as D (7 bases). The CDR3 loop reads CASSLAGGPCEQFF. In DNA form, the CDR3 reads TGTGCCAGCAGTTTAGCGGGGGGGCCCTGTGAGCAGTTCTTC.